This TCR beta chain was recorded in a study of T cell responses to AZD1222 COVID-19 vaccine. Study-wide points: When two AZD1222 doses had been given, Spike-specific TCR breadth and depth rose.

V lost 1 base and J lost 6; bases outside the gene matches: 15. The CDR3 covers 18 residues. Germline CDR1 reads ENHRY; CDR2 reads SYGVKD. This table comes from immunoSEQ multiplex PCR, and its TCRdb copy is limited to in-frame clones, with some not included. The top ten hold 1% to 1.4% of the sample, which has 150,000 to 200,000 clones, roughly nine tenths seen once. This clone showed up just once. Its specificity is not known. Pooling of second doses given at about 4 or about 12 weeks was done. This sample comprised peripheral blood, obtained 28 days after the second AZD1222 dose. This sequence originates from an adult who received the AZD1222 COVID-19 vaccine. The rearrangement links TRBV10-3 to TRBJ2-7; 10 nucleotides line up with TRBD2. The CDR3 reads CAISEFRAPSGGLTEQYF. The CDR3 bases are TGTGCCATCAGTGAGTTCAGGGCCCCTAGCGGGGGCTTAACCGAGCAGTACTTC.